The source of this TCR beta chain is a study of blood T cell repertoires in COVID-19 (TCRdb year 2020). As for the study more broadly: Collaborator samples came from the United States, Italy and Spain and covered acute and convalescent phases of COVID-19. The dataset comprised deeply sampled blood TCRbeta repertoires from subjects exposed to, actively infected with, or recovered from COVID-19. A de-identified subject ID, COVID-19 status, age in years and sex were almost always included in the sample metadata. Samples came from the ongoing ImmuneRACE study (first 160 participants) plus 1,254 subjects from 6 global collaborators. Where available, HLA class I and class II types were taken from metadata supplied by the sample provider and were not determined by assay-based typing. The material from the prospective study consisted of cDNA or gDNA derived from T cells, B-cell-depleted T cells, or PBMCs. A freely available public database, intended as a resource for researchers studying the immune response to SARS-CoV-2, is where the repertoires were released. Results and caveats for the whole study, not just this receptor: The quantity of clinical and demographic metadata differed by source and by participant and was supplied without curation.

The collaborating institutions used their own protocols to collect whole blood in K2EDTA tubes. For TCRbeta analysis, collaborators shipped samples as frozen whole blood, isolated PBMCs, or DNA extracted from either of those sample types. The immunoSEQ Assay, a bias-controlled multiplex PCR, was used to amplify TCRbeta CDR3 regions from genomic DNA. From the authors' description of their analysis: The number of nucleated cells in each sample was estimated by amplification of reference gene primers within the assay. Sequence reads were collapsed and filtered to measure the absolute abundance of every unique TCRbeta CDR3 rearrangement. For each sample, productive Simpson clonality was calculated as the square root of Simpson's diversity index over productive rearrangements. In its TCRdb copy, this immuneACCESS table keeps in-frame sequences only and misses some clones. Where compared with another copy, unresolved V genes explain less than half of these, and the others have no known cause. Clone size and the V and J calls come from that table; the DNA yielded D and trimming. This sample lists 98,000 or so clones; over 65% were detected once. More than 20% of the sample is taken by the ten largest.

A word on this clone: Its specific antigen is unknown. The record has no base qualities; no much larger clone is one base away.

CDR1 and CDR2 (SGHNT, YYREEE) derive from the germline V gene (reference sequence). The CDR3 holds 15 amino acids from the cysteine to the phenylalanine. CDR3 DNA is the only sequence kept; it has 45 bases, read in frame from the first base. Relative to germline, V is missing 3 bases and J is missing 7 bases, with 9 bases of the junction outside any gene match. This receptor was identified in a man aged 55 to 70 with acute or convalescent COVID-19. Recombination joined TRBV5-4 with TRBJ1-4; 7 central bases correspond to TRBD1. The source material was peripheral blood. DNA sequence: TGTGCCAGCAGCTCCTCGGAGGGGGCGGTTGAAAAACTGTTTTTT. Translated, this gives CASSSSEGAVEKLFF. Reference TRBV5-4 and TRBJ1-4 proteins supply the regions before and after the CDR3; the full variable domain is: ETGVTQSPTHLIKTRGQQVTLRCSSQSGHNTVSWYQQALGQGPQFIFQYYREEENGRGNFPPRFSGLQFPNYSSELNVNALELDDSALYLCASSSSEGAVEKLFFGSGTQLSVL.